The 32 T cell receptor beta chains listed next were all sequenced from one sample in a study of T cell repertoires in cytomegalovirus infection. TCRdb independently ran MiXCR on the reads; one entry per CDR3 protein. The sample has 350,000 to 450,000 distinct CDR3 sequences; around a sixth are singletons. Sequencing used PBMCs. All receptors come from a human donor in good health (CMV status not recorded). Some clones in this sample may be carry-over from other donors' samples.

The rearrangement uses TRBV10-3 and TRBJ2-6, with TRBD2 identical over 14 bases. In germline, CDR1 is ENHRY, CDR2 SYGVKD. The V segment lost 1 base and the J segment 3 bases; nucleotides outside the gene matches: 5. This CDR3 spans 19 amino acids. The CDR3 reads CAISEWGLAGVGGANVLTF. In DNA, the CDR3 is TGTGCCATCAGTGAGTGGGGACTAGCGGGAGTAGGTGGGGCCAACGTCCTGACTTTC.

The CDR3 DNA reads TGTGCCAGCAGTCGAAGGGGACTAGAGCCCGCAGAGACCCAGTACTTC. As protein: CASSRRGLEPAETQYF. The rearrangement links TRBV7-9 to TRBJ2-5, with 8 bases lining up with TRBD2. With 6 bases clipped from V and 4 bases from J, the junction kept 13 bases outside the gene matches. The CDR3 runs 16 residues. Germline loops: CDR1 SEHNR, CDR2 FQNEAQ (reference sequence).

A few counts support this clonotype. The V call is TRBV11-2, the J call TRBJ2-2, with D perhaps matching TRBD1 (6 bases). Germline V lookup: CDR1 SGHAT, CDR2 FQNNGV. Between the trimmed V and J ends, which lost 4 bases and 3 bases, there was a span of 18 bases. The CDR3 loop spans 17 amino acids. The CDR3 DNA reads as TGTGCCAGCAGCTGGGGGCAATTCTGGGGTTACACCGGGGAGCTGTTTTTT. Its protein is CASSWGQFWGYTGELFF.

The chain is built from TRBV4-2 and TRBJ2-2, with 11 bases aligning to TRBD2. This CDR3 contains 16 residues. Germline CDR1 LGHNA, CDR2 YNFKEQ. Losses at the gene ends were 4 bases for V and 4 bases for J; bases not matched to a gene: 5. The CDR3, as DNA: TGTGCCAGCAGCCCCCGACTAGCGGGGAGCACCGGGGAGCTGTTTTTT. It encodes CASSPRLAGSTGELFF.

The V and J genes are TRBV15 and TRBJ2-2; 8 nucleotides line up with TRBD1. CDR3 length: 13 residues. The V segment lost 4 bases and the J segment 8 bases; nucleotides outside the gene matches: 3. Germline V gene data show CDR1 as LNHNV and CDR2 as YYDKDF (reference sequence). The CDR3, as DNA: TGTGCCACCAGCAAGGACAGGGTTGGGGAGCTGTTTTTT. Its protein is CATSKDRVGELFF.

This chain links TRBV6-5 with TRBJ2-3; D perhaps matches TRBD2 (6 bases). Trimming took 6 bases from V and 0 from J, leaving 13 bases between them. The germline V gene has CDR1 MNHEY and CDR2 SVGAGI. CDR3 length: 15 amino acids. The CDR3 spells CASRGFGGSTDTQYF. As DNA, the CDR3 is TGTGCCAGCAGGGGTTTCGGGGGAAGCACAGATACGCAGTATTTT.

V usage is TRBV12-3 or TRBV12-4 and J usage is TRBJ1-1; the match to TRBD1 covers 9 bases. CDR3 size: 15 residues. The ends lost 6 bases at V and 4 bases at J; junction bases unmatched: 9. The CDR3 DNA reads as TGTGCCAGCAGCCCCTCGGGACAGGGTCCCACTGAAGCTTTCTTT. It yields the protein CASSPSGQGPTEAFF.

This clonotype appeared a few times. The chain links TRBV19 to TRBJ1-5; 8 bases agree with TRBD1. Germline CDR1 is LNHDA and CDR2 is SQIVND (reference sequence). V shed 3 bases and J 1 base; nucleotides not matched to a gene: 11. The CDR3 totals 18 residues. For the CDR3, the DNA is TGTGCCAGTAGTATTCAGCCCTCCTGGACAGGGAGCAATCAGCCCCAGCATTTT. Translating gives CASSIQPSWTGSNQPQHF.

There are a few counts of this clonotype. The DNA of the CDR3 is TGTGCCAGCCGGAAGGATTGGAATGAGCAGTTCTTC. This sequence encodes CASRKDWNEQFF. The chain is built from TRBV6-8 and TRBJ2-1; D gene unclear. The V end lost 8 bases, the J end lost 7 bases, and 12 bases lay between the germline ends. The CDR3 runs 12 residues. Germline V lookup: CDR1 MNHGY, CDR2 SAAAGT.

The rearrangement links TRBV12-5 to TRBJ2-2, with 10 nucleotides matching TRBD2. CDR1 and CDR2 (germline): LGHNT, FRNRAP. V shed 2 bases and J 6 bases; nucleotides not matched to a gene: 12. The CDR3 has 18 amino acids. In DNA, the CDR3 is TGTGCTAGTGGTTTGTCCAGGACTAGCGGCTTTGTTGCCGGGGAGCTGTTTTTT. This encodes CASGLSRTSGFVAGELFF.

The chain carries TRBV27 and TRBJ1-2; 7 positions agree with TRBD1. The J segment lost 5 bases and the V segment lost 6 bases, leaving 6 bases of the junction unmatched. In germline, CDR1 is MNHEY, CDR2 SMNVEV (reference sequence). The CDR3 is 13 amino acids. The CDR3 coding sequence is TGTGCCAGCAGACAGGGGATCGCGTATGGCTACACCTTC. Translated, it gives CASRQGIAYGYTF.

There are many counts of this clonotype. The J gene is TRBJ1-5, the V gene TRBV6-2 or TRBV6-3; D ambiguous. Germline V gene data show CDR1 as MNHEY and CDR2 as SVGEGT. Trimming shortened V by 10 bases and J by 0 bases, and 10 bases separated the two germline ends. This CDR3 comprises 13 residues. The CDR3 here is CATAGDSNQPQHF. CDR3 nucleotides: TGTGCCACCGCTGGAGATAGCAATCAGCCCCAGCATTTT.

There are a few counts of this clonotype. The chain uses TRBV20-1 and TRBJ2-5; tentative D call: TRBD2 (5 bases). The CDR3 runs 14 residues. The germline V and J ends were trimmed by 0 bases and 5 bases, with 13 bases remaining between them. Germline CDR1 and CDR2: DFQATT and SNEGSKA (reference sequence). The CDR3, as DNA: TGCAGTGCTAGAGATTATGGGGAGCCGGAGACCCAGTACTTC. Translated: CSARDYGEPETQYF.

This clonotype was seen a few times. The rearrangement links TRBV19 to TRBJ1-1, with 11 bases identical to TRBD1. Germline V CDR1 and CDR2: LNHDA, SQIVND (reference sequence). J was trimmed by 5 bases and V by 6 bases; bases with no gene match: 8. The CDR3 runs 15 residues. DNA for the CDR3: TGTGCCAGTAGCACCCGGACAGGGGGCGGGACTGAAGCTTTCTTT. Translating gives CASSTRTGGGTEAFF.

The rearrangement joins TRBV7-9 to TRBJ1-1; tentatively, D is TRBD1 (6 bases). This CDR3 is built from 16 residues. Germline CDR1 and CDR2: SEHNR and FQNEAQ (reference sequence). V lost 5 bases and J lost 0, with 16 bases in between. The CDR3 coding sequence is TGTGCCAGCAGCACTCTGACAGGCATATTGAACACTGAAGCTTTCTTT. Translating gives CASSTLTGILNTEAFF. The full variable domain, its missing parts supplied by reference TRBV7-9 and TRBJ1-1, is DTGVSQNPRHKITKRGQNVTFRCDPISEHNRLYWYRQTLGQGPEFLTYFQNEAQLEKSRLLSDRFSAERPKGSFSTLEIQRTEQGDSAMYLCASSTLTGILNTEAFFGQGTRLTVV.

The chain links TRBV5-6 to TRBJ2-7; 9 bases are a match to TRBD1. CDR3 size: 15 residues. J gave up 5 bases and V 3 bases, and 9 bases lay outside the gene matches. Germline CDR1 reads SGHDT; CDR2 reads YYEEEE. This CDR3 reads CASSSGDRELDEQYF. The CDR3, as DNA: TGTGCCAGCAGCTCAGGGGACAGGGAATTGGACGAGCAGTACTTC.

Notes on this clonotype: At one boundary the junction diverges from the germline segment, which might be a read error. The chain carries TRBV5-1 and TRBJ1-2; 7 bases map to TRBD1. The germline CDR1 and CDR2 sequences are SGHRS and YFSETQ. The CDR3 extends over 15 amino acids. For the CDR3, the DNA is TGCGCCAGCAGCGTTGGCGGGACAGACAACTATGGCTACGCCTTC. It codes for CASSVGGTDNYGYAF.

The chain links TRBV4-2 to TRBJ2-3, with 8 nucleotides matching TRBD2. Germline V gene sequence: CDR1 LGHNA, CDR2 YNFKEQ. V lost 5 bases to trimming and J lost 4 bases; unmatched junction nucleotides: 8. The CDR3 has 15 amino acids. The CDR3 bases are TGTGCCAGCAGCGCGCGACTAGCGAGGGCAGATACGCAGTATTTT. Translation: CASSARLARADTQYF.

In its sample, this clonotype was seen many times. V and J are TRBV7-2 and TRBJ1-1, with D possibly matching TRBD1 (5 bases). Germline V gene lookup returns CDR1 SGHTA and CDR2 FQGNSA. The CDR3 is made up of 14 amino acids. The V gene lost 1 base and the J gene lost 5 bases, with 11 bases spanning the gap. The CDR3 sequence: CASSLVGWGTEAFF. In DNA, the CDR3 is TGTGCCAGCAGCTTAGTTGGGTGGGGGACTGAAGCTTTCTTT.

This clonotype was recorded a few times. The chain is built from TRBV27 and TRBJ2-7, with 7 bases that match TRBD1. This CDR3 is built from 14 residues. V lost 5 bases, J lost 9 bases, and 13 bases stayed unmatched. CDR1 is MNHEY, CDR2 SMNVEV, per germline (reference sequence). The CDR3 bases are TGTGCCAGCAGTCCCCACCCTGGACAGGATGGGCAGTACTTC. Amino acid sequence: CASSPHPGQDGQYF.

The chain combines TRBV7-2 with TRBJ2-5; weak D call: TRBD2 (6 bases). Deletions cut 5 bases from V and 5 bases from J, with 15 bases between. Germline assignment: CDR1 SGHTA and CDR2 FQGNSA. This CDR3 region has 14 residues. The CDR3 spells CASSVMRGAETQYF. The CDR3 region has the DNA TGTGCCAGCAGCGTAATGCGGGGCGCGGAGACCCAGTACTTC.

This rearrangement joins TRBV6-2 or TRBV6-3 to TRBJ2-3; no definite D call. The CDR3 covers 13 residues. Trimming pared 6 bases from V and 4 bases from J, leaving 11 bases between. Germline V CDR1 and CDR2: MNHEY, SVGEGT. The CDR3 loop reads CASSPGAPDTQYF. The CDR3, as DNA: TGTGCCAGCAGCCCTGGAGCTCCAGATACGCAGTATTTT.

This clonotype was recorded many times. Written as DNA, the CDR3 is TGTGCCAGCAGCCCGCAGACAGGAAGGCAGTTCTTC. Amino acids: CASSPQTGRQFF. The chain links TRBV7-8 to TRBJ2-1; weak D call: TRBD1 (6 bases). Trimming took off 5 bases at V and 12 bases at J, with 14 bases between the two ends. Germline-derived CDR1 and CDR2 are SGHVS and FQNEAQ. The CDR3 totals 12 residues.

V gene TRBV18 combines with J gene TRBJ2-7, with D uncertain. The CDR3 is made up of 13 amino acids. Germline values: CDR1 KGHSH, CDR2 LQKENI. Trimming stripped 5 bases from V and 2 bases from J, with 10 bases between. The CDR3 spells CASSAQETYEQYF. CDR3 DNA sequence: TGTGCCAGCTCAGCTCAGGAGACCTACGAGCAGTACTTC.

CDR3 residues: CASTDSGNTIYF. The CDR3 DNA sequence: TGCGCCAGCACCGATAGTGGAAACACCATATATTTT. The chain links TRBV5-1 to TRBJ1-3; D unresolved. V gave up 6 bases and J gave up 3 bases, with 7 bases separating them. This CDR3 comprises 12 residues. The V gene's germline CDR1 is SGHRS and CDR2 YFSETQ.

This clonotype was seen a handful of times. The CDR3 sequence: CASSQTGEHPNSPLHF. The CDR3 nucleotides are TGTGCCAGCAGTCAGACAGGGGAACATCCAAATTCACCCCTCCACTTT. This sequence joins TRBV27 and TRBJ1-6; 8 nucleotides align to TRBD1. The V segment lost 5 bases and the J segment 7 bases; nucleotides outside the gene matches: 10. Germline-derived CDR1 and CDR2 are MNHEY and SMNVEV (reference sequence). CDR3 length equals 16 residues.

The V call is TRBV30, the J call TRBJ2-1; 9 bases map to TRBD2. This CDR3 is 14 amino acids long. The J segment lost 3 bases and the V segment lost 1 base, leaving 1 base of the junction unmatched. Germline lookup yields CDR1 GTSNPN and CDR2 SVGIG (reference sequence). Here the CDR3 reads CAWSGLAVYNEQFF. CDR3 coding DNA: TGTGCCTGGAGTGGACTAGCGGTCTACAATGAGCAGTTCTTC.

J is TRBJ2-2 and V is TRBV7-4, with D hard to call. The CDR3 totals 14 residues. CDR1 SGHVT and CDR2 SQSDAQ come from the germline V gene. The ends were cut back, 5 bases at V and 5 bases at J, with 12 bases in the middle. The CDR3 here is CASSLRARTGELFF. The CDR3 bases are TGTGCCAGCAGCCTCCGGGCCCGGACCGGGGAGCTGTTTTTT.

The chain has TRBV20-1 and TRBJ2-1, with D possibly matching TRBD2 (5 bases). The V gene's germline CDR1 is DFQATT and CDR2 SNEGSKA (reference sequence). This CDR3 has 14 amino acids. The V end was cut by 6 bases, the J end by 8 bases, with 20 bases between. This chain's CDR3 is CSANGRTRTDEQFF. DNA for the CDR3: TGCAGTGCCAATGGGAGAACTCGAACGGATGAGCAGTTCTTC.

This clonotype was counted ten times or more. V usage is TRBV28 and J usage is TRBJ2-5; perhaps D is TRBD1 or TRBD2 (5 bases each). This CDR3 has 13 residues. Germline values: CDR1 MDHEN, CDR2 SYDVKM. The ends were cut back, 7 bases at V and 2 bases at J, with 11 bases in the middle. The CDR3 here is CASNEGWQETQYF. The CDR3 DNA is TGTGCCAGCAATGAGGGGTGGCAAGAGACCCAGTACTTC.

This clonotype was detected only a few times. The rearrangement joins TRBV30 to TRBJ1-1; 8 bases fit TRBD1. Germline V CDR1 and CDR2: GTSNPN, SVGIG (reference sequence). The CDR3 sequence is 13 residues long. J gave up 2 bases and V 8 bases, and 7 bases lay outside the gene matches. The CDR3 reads CAGTTGANTEAFF. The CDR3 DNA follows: TGTGCCGGGACGACAGGGGCCAACACTGAAGCTTTCTTT.

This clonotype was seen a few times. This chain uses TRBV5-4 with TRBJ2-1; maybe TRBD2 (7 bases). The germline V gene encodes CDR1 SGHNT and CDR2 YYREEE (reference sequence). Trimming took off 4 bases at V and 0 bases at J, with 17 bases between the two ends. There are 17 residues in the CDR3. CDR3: CASSLGEGGSSYNEQFF. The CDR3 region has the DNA TGTGCCAGCAGCCTAGGGGAGGGGGGGAGCTCCTACAATGAGCAGTTCTTC.